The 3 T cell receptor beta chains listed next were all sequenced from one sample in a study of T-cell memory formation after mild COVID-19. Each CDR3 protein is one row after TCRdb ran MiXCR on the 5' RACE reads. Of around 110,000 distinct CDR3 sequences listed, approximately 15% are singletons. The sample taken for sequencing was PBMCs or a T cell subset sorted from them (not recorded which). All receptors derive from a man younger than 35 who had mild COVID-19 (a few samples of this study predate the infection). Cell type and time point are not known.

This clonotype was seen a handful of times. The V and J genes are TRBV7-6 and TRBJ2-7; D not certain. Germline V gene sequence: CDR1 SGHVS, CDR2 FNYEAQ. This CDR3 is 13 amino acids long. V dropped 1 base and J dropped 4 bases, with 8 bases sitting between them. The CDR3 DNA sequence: TGTGCCAGCAGCTTAGAACTGAATTACGAGCAGTACTTC. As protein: CASSLELNYEQYF.

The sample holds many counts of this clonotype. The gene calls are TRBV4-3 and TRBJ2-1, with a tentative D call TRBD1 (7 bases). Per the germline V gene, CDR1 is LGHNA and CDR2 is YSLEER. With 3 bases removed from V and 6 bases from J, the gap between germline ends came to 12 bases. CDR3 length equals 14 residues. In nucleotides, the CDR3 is TGCGCCAGCAGCCACCGACAGGGAGGCAATGAGCAGTTCTTC. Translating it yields CASSHRQGGNEQFF.

CDR3 bases: TGCAGTGCTAGTGAGGACCCCAGGGGCTCACCCCTCCACTTT. This translates into CSASEDPRGSPLHF. The gene calls are TRBV20-1 and TRBJ1-6, with a tentative D call TRBD1 (6 bases). Trimming took 3 bases from V and 10 from J, leaving 16 bases between them. Per the germline V gene, CDR1 is DFQATT and CDR2 is SNEGSKA (reference sequence). The CDR3 has 14 residues.